Listed below are T cell receptor beta chains from one sample, sequenced in a study of blood T cell repertoires in COVID-19. Sequencing used immunoSEQ multiplex PCR; TCRdb keeps in-frame clones, though not all of them. The repertoire holds approximately 280,000 clones, approximately 78% seen once, with about 5% in the top ten. Material for sequencing was PBMCs or T cells enriched from blood (not recorded which). These receptors originate from a man between 35 and 55 years old who had been exposed to COVID-19. The conserved cysteine and the conserved F or W are not part of the CDR3 here. Fields, in order: V gene, CDR3 protein.

TRBV5-3 | ARSSRRESTEAF
TRBV4-1 | ASSDPTGGGETQY
TRBV24-1 | ATIYTTDTNYGYT
TRBV7-9 | ASSLILDTQY
TRBV18 | ASSPAWEAGELF
TRBV29-1 | SVRLAEQF
TRBV5-1 | ASSLGTSGSWITDTQY
TRBV7-7 | ASSGRAGSVSGELF
TRBV11-2 | ASSEWEGSSYGYT
TRBV25-1 | VIQGGEVAYEQY
TRBV27 | ASSSLTGELF
TRBV7-3 | ASSSRGAPTSGELF
TRBV5-5 | ASSPYPSNEQY
TRBV30 | AWEYGAGETQY
TRBV5-1 | ASSLEETQY
TRBV9 | ASSPRGQGNTEAF
TRBV3-1/TRBV3-2 | ASSQGAGGSPLH
TRBV2 | ASSSAGGRGEQF
TRBV6-2/TRBV6-3 | ASSFHGGQAGEQY
TRBV15 | ATSRDGGSDTQY
TRBV12-3/TRBV12-4 | ASRRETGELF
TRBV5-4 | ASTGDSWNEKLF
TRBV7-2 | ASSFNRGGTGELF
TRBV5-4 | ASSSGERLSYEQY
TRBV24-1 | ATSVQDYTGELF
TRBV5-1 | ASSPTDREGHTIY
TRBV6-5 | ASSVSPRYEQY
TRBV7-2 | ASSLVLPLYAGNEQF